These 14 T cell receptor beta chains were all obtained from the same sample, sequenced in a study of vaccination effects on CD4 cells after COVID-19. These receptors are not linked to any known antigen. TCRdb's table, derived via immunoSEQ multiplex PCR, lists solely in-frame clones and lacks some. The table has about 33,000 clones, approximately 78% seen once. Expansion with viral peptide pools was applied to antigen-specific CD4+ T cells by the ViraFEST assay prior to sequencing. Scientists isolated CD4+ T cells after a roughly nine-day culture period ended. The vaccine given was either BNT162b2 or mRNA-1273, in two doses. The sequences come from CD4+ T cells from PBMCs cultured with HCoV-NL63 spike peptides, collected after COVID-19 vaccination. The origin of the receptors is a human donor who received a COVID-19 vaccine. Some clones in this sample may be carry-over from other donors' samples.

The sample holds one count of this clone. DNA for the CDR3: TGTGCCAGCAGTTACAGGGTCAATCAGCCCCAGCATTTT. Amino acids: CASSYRVNQPQHF. This chain connects TRBV12-3 or TRBV12-4 to TRBJ1-5, with D perhaps matching TRBD1 (6 bases). This CDR3 is built from 13 residues. The V end lost 4 bases, the J end lost 3 bases, and 7 bases lay between the germline ends.

The chain's CDR3 is CASSGAGTGANVLTF. In DNA form, the CDR3 reads TGTGCCAGCAGTGGCGCAGGGACTGGGGCCAACGTCCTGACTTTC. This chain joins TRBV2 and TRBJ2-6; D is perhaps TRBD1 (5 bases). Germline V gene sequence: CDR1 SNHLY, CDR2 FYNNEI. This CDR3 has 15 residues. The germline V and J ends were trimmed by 4 bases and 2 bases, with 9 bases remaining between them.

The chain carries TRBV5-1 and TRBJ2-1, with D possibly TRBD1 on 6 matching bases. V lost 1 base to trimming and J lost 8 bases, with 13 bases between them. This CDR3 comprises 14 residues. Germline V gene sequence: CDR1 SGHRS, CDR2 YFSETQ. CDR3 nucleotide sequence: TGCGCCAGCAGCTTGCAGGGGAAGGAAGATGAGCAGTTCTTC. It yields the protein CASSLQGKEDEQFF.

This clone showed up just once. This rearrangement joins TRBV5-1 to TRBJ1-4; 7 bases fit TRBD1. Trimming removed 4 bases from V and 5 bases from J; junction bases left unmatched: 5. Germline V gene lookup returns CDR1 SGHRS and CDR2 YFSETQ. The CDR3 is made up of 14 amino acids. This CDR3 reads CASSDDRVNEKLFF. For the CDR3, the DNA is TGCGCCAGCAGCGACGACAGGGTCAATGAAAAACTGTTTTTT.

This chain uses TRBV7-2 with TRBJ1-1; D may be TRBD1 (5 bases). Per the germline V gene, CDR1 is SGHTA and CDR2 is FQGNSA. The CDR3 has 13 amino acids. The germline V and J ends were trimmed by 3 bases and 11 bases, with 16 bases remaining between them. CDR3 DNA: TGTGCCAGCAGCTTCGAGAGGCGGGACGTGGCTTTCTTT. This encodes CASSFERRDVAFF.

This sequence joins TRBV19 and TRBJ1-4; D ambiguous. Germline V gives CDR1 LNHDA, CDR2 SQIVND (reference sequence). This CDR3 has 15 residues. Trimming pared 3 bases from V and 0 bases from J, leaving 8 bases between. The CDR3 nucleotides are TGTGCCAGTAGTATTACCGTGACAACTAATGAAAAACTGTTTTTT. Protein product: CASSITVTTNEKLFF.

The rearrangement uses TRBV7-2 and TRBJ2-2, with D uncertain. The V end was cut by 2 bases, the J end by 5 bases, with 9 bases between. The germline V gene encodes CDR1 SGHTA and CDR2 FQGNSA. The CDR3 runs to 14 residues. The CDR3: CASSLLVVTGELFF. The CDR3 nucleotides are TGTGCCAGCAGCTTACTAGTAGTTACCGGGGAGCTGTTTTTT.

This chain connects TRBV18 to TRBJ2-5; 9 bases fit TRBD1. Germline loops: CDR1 KGHSH, CDR2 LQKENI. The V segment lost 2 bases and the J segment 0 bases; nucleotides outside the gene matches: 4. The CDR3 runs to 16 residues. The CDR3 DNA reads TGTGCCAGCTCACCAAGGGGGACAGGGAACCAAGAGACCCAGTACTTC. It specifies CASSPRGTGNQETQYF.

This sequence joins TRBV19 and TRBJ1-1; 8 bases are a match to TRBD1. CDR3 length: 15 residues. J lost 1 base, V lost 7 bases, and 8 bases had no gene match. Looked up from germline, CDR1 is LNHDA and CDR2 is SQIVND (reference sequence). CDR3 DNA sequence: TGTGCCAGTATTTCAGGACAGGGCCAGAACACTGAAGCTTTCTTT. It codes for CASISGQGQNTEAFF. Based on the CDR3 plus reference TRBV19 and TRBJ1-1, the full variable domain is DGGITQSPKYLFRKEGQNVTLSCEQNLNHDAMYWYRQDPGQGLRLIYYSQIVNDFQKGDIAEGYSVSREKKESFPLTVTSAQKNPTAFYLCASISGQGQNTEAFFGQGTRLTVV.

The V gene is TRBV29-1, the J gene TRBJ2-3, with a weak D call TRBD2 (6 bases). Trimming removed 2 bases at V and 3 bases at J, with 6 bases between. Germline lookup yields CDR1 SQVTM and CDR2 ANQGSEA. The CDR3 spans 12 residues. CDR3 sequence reads: CSVESGTDTQYF. CDR3 nucleotide sequence: TGCAGCGTTGAAAGCGGGACAGATACGCAGTATTTT.

The chain employs TRBV6-4 and TRBJ1-2; D is ambiguous. Trimming took off 3 bases at V and 4 bases at J, with 9 bases between the two ends. Germline-derived CDR1 and CDR2 are MRHNA and SNTAGT. This CDR3 contains 13 residues. DNA of the CDR3: TGTGCCAGCAGTGATCAGATCGGCTATGGCTACACCTTC. Its protein product is CASSDQIGYGYTF.

V is TRBV5-5 and J is TRBJ2-7; the D call may be TRBD1 or TRBD2 (5 bases each). Germline V gene lookup returns CDR1 SGHKS and CDR2 YYEKEE (reference sequence). The CDR3 sequence is 13 residues long. V lost 0 bases and J lost 3, with 7 bases in between. CDR3 amino acids: CASSLVGVYEQYV. Written as DNA, the CDR3 is TGTGCCAGCAGCTTGGTGGGGGTCTACGAGCAGTACGTC.

The J gene is TRBJ1-1, the V gene TRBV6-5; the D gene is possibly TRBD1 (5 bases). The CDR3 extends over 13 amino acids. Germline V gives CDR1 MNHEY, CDR2 SVGAGI. Trimming left V 4 bases short and J 5 bases short, with 11 bases between. The CDR3 nucleotides are TGTGCCAGCAGTTGGGGGGGGGAGACTGAAGCTTTCTTT. Its translation is CASSWGGETEAFF.

This clone was seen once. The CDR3 DNA is TGTGCCAGCAGTTACTCGGGGGGTTGGAGCAATCAGCCCCAGCATTTT. This translates into CASSYSGGWSNQPQHF. V is TRBV6-2 or TRBV6-3 and J is TRBJ1-5; D may be TRBD1 (5 bases). CDR3 length: 16 amino acids. Per germline, CDR1 MNHEY and CDR2 SVGEGT. Trimming took off 0 bases at V and 1 base at J, with 10 bases between the two ends.